This is a list of T cell receptor beta chains from one sample in a study of T-cell memory formation after mild COVID-19. TCRdb reprocessed the 5' RACE reads via MiXCR and lists one record per CDR3 protein. The sample shows about 270,000 distinct CDR3 sequences, around 15% of them seen only once. The specimen was PBMCs or a T cell subset sorted from them (not recorded which). These receptor sequences come from a young man who had mild COVID-19 (a few samples of this study predate the infection). Cell type and time point are not known. Each CDR3 is given with its conserved first and last residue. The order of the fields is clone size, V gene, J gene, D gene, CDR3 protein, CDR3 DNA. The D gene is left open where the match is weak. The size of a clone is reported for some rows only, either as once, few or many, or as a class for expanded clones.

>few|TRBV7-3|TRBJ2-5|NA
CASSSPGPQETQYF
TGTGCCAGCAGCTCTCCGGGACCCCAAGAGACCCAGTACTTC
>NA|TRBV7-9|TRBJ2-1|NA
CASSLVRTSYNEQFF
TGTGCCAGCAGCTTAGTTCGGACCTCCTACAATGAGCAGTTCTTC
>few|TRBV7-9|TRBJ2-2|TRBD1
CASSLVDRGTGELFF
TGTGCCAGCAGCTTAGTGGACAGGGGAACCGGGGAGCTGTTTTTT
>many|TRBV6-2/TRBV6-3|TRBJ2-7|TRBD2
CASSNTGLAGRYYEQYF
TGTGCCAGCAGTAACACAGGACTAGCGGGACGATACTACGAGCAGTACTTC
>few|TRBV25-1|TRBJ2-3|NA
CASSDGPEQYF
TGTGCCAGCAGTGACGGGCCAGAGCAGTATTTT
>few|TRBV19|TRBJ2-7|NA
CASHLTGRGGVYEQYF
TGTGCCAGCCACCTAACAGGGCGTGGGGGCGTTTACGAGCAGTACTTC
>NA|TRBV7-2|TRBJ2-5|NA
CASSSRRTQETQYF
TGTGCCAGCAGCTCGCGACGGACACAAGAGACCCAGTACTTC
>NA|TRBV29-1|TRBJ2-3|NA
CSVGPGALTDTQYF
NA
>few|TRBV5-1|TRBJ1-2|NA
CASSPGQKSLANYGYTF
TGCGCCAGCAGCCCCGGACAGAAGAGTTTAGCTAACTATGGCTACACCTTC
>few|TRBV4-2|TRBJ2-5|NA
CASSQVSGVLQETQYF
TGTGCCAGCAGCCAAGTTAGCGGTGTGCTCCAAGAGACCCAGTACTTC
>many|TRBV20-1|TRBJ2-3|TRBD1
CSAPDRGLPTQYF
TGCAGTGCTCCGGACAGGGGACTCCCTACGCAGTATTTT
>few|TRBV11-2|TRBJ2-7|NA
CASSSSRGPGEQYF
TGTGCCAGCAGCTCCTCTCGGGGCCCGGGGGAGCAGTACTTC
>NA|TRBV20-1|TRBJ1-1|NA
CSARGELENTEAFF
TGCAGTGCTAGAGGAGAACTGGAGAACACTGAAGCTTTCTTT
>NA|TRBV28|TRBJ2-3|NA
CASSRTARGTDTQYF
TGTGCCAGCAGTCGAACCGCGAGAGGCACAGATACGCAGTATTTT
>NA|TRBV11-1|TRBJ2-5|NA
CASSLAGQTQETQYF
TGTGCCAGCAGCTTAGCCGGACAGACCCAAGAGACCCAGTACTTC
>NA|TRBV3-1|TRBJ2-5|NA
CASSYPPLQETQYF
TGTGCCAGCAGCTACCCGCCCCTCCAAGAGACCCAGTACTTC
>NA|TRBV27|TRBJ2-3|NA
CASTTRSYTQYF
TGTGCCAGCACTACTCGTTCGTATACGCAGTATTTT
>few|TRBV12-3/TRBV12-4|TRBJ2-6|NA
CASGSQGGYLSGANVLTF
TGTGCCAGTGGGTCGCAGGGGGGATACCTCTCTGGGGCCAACGTCCTGACTTTC
>few|TRBV6-2/TRBV6-3|TRBJ1-5|NA
CASSSAGSNQPQHF
TGTGCCAGCAGTTCAGCGGGTAGCAATCAGCCCCAGCATTTT
>NA|TRBV7-9|TRBJ2-2|NA
CASSAKGDTGELFF
TGTGCCAGCAGCGCGAAGGGGGACACCGGGGAGCTGTTTTTT
>NA|TRBV6-2/TRBV6-3|TRBJ2-5|TRBD2
CASSRRRTSDQETQYF
TGTGCCAGCAGCCGGCGCCGGACTAGCGACCAAGAGACCCAGTACTTC
>NA|TRBV18|TRBJ2-3|NA
CASSLAQGRGTDTQYF
TGTGCCAGCTCCCTAGCCCAGGGCAGAGGAACAGATACGCAGTATTTT
>NA|TRBV12-3/TRBV12-4|TRBJ2-3|NA
CASSAWTASTDTQYF
TGTGCCAGCAGTGCATGGACAGCTAGCACAGATACGCAGTATTTT
>few|TRBV5-5|TRBJ2-4|NA
CASSFIGGLAKNIQYF
TGTGCCAGCAGCTTTATAGGGGGGTTAGCCAAAAACATTCAGTACTTC
>few|TRBV7-9|TRBJ2-5|TRBD1
CASSGGTGYQETQYF
TGTGCCAGCAGCGGGGGGACAGGATATCAAGAGACCCAGTACTTC
>NA|TRBV6-2/TRBV6-3|TRBJ1-1|NA
CASSYSSGTTEAFF
TGTGCCAGCAGTTACTCATCCGGGACCACTGAAGCTTTCTTT
>NA|TRBV5-1|TRBJ2-1|NA
CASSSRGRLSEFF
TGCGCCAGCAGCTCCCGGGGCCGCCTCTCTGAGTTCTTC
>few|TRBV7-8|TRBJ2-4|NA
CASSPLGSGTLNIQYF
TGTGCCAGCAGCCCCTTGGGTTCCGGGACCCTAAACATTCAGTACTTC
>NA|TRBV16|TRBJ2-1|NA
CASSQTYNEQFF
TGTGCCAGCAGCCAAACGTACAATGAGCAGTTCTTC
>NA|TRBV20-1|TRBJ2-5|TRBD2
CSARAGGGAQETQYF
TGCAGTGCTAGAGCTGGCGGGGGGGCCCAAGAGACCCAGTACTTC
>NA|TRBV6-5|TRBJ2-5|NA
CASSPTMLTQYF
TGTGCCAGCAGTCCCACGATGCTGACCCAGTACTTC
>NA|TRBV7-9|TRBJ1-1|TRBD1
CASSPGQGDAFF
TGTGCCAGCAGCCCAGGACAGGGGGACGCTTTCTTT
>few|TRBV7-9|TRBJ2-1|NA
CASSLNSFYNEQFF
TGTGCCAGCAGCTTAAACTCTTTCTACAATGAGCAGTTCTTC
>NA|TRBV3-1|TRBJ2-7|NA
CASSRNTYEQYF
TGTGCCAGCAGCCGTAACACTTACGAGCAGTACTTC
>few|TRBV2|TRBJ2-2|NA
CASRETVNTGELFF
TGTGCCAGCAGGGAAACCGTGAACACCGGGGAGCTGTTTTTT
>few|TRBV4-2|TRBJ2-7|TRBD2
CASSQVATSGNYEQYF
TGTGCCAGCAGCCAAGTAGCGACTAGCGGGAACTACGAGCAGTACTTC
>few|TRBV7-9|TRBJ2-1|NA
CASSFWDEQFF
TGTGCCAGCAGCTTCTGGGATGAGCAGTTCTTC
>many|TRBV20-1|TRBJ2-5|NA
CSATPYLETQYF
TGCAGTGCTACCCCCTATCTAGAGACCCAGTACTTC
>NA|TRBV2|TRBJ1-6|NA
CARRASEGSPLHF
TGTGCCAGGAGGGCCTCCGAAGGTTCACCCCTCCACTTT
>NA|TRBV13|TRBJ2-7|NA
CASSLDLTSEQYF
TGTGCCAGCAGCTTAGATTTGACTAGCGAGCAGTACTTC
>many|TRBV7-8|TRBJ2-2|NA
CASSLPYRGGLTGELFF
TGTGCCAGCAGCTTACCCTACAGGGGAGGGTTAACCGGGGAGCTGTTTTTT
>many|TRBV5-5|TRBJ2-1|NA
CASSSGLGGHIDEQFF
TGTGCCAGCAGCTCCGGTCTGGGGGGGCATATCGATGAGCAGTTCTTC
>many|TRBV12-3/TRBV12-4|TRBJ1-1|NA
CASSLQGHTEAFF
TGTGCCAGCAGTTTACAGGGGCACACTGAAGCTTTCTTT
>many|TRBV10-3|TRBJ2-5|TRBD1
CAISGADRGQETQYF
TGTGCCATCAGTGGGGCGGACAGGGGGCAAGAGACCCAGTACTTC
>NA|TRBV6-1|TRBJ1-4|TRBD1
CASRADRALFF
TGTGCCAGCAGGGCCGACAGGGCACTGTTTTTT
>NA|TRBV7-9|TRBJ1-1|NA
CASSLFGKNTEAFF
TGTGCCAGCAGCTTATTTGGCAAGAACACTGAAGCTTTCTTT
>few|TRBV7-2|TRBJ2-7|NA
CASSLVPSYEQYF
TGTGCCAGCAGCTTAGTACCGTCCTACGAGCAGTACTTC
>NA|TRBV9|TRBJ2-2|TRBD2
CASSVLGLSNTGELFF
TGTGCCAGCAGCGTTTTGGGACTATCGAACACCGGGGAGCTGTTTTTT
>NA|TRBV7-3|TRBJ2-5|NA
CWSQETQYF
TGTTGGTCTCAAGAGACCCAGTACTTC
>NA|TRBV9|TRBJ2-3|NA
CASSVGVSDTQYF
TGTGCCAGCAGCGTAGGGGTTTCAGATACGCAGTATTTT
>few|TRBV19|TRBJ1-2|TRBD1
CASTEDRRGYTF
TGTGCCAGTACTGAGGACAGGCGGGGCTACACCTTC